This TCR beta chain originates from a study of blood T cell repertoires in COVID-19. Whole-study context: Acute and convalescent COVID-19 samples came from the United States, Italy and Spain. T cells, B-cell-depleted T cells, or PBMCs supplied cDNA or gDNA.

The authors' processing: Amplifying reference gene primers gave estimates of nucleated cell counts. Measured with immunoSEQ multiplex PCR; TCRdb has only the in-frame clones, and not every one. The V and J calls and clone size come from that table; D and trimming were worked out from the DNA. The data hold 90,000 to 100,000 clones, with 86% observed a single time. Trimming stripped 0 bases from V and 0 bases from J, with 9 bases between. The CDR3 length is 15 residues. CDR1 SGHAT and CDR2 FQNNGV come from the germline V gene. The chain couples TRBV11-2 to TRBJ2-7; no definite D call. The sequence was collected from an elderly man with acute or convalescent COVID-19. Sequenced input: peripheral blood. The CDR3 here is CASSLEPASSYEQYF. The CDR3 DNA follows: TGTGCCAGCAGCTTAGAGCCCGCTAGCTCCTACGAGCAGTACTTC.